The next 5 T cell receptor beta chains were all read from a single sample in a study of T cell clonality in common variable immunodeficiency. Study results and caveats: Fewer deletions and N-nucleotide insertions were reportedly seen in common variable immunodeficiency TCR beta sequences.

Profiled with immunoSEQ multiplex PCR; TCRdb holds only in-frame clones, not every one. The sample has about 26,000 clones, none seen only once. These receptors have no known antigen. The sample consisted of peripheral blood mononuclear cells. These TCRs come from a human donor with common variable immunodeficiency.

The CDR3 sequence: CAWSTGVAKNIQYF. The CDR3 DNA, read in part, is TGTGCCTGGAGTACGGGGGTAGCCAAAAACATT. The rearrangement joins TRBV30 to TRBJ2-4; D is perhaps TRBD2 (6 bases). The CDR3 end falls 3 residues outside the read, so it is completed with the germline J gene. There are 14 residues in the CDR3. The germline V gene has CDR1 GTSNPN and CDR2 SVGIG (reference sequence). The V and J ends lost 2 bases and 0 bases respectively, with 8 bases between them.

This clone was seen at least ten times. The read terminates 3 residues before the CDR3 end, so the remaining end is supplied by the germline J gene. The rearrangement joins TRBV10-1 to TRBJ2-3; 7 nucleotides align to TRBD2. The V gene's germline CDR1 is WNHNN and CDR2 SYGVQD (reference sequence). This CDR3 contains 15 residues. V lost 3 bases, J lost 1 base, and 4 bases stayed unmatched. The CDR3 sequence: CASSDGLGGTDTQYF. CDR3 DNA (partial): TGCGCCAGCAGTGACGGACTAGGAGGCACAGATACG.

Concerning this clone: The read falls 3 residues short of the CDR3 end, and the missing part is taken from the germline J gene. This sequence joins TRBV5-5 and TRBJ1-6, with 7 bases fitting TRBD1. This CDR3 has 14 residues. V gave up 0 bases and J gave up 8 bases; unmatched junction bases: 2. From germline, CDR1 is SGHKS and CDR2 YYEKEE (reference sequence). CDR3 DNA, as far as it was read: TGTGCCAGCAGCTTGGACAGGGGTGATTCACCC. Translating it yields CASSLDRGDSP. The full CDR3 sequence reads CASSLDRGDSPLHF.

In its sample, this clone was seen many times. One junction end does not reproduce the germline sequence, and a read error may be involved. The CDR3 region is CASSPLTDSHNEQFF. CDR3 DNA, as far as it was read: TGTGCCAGCAGCCCCCTTACGGACTCCCACAATGAG. The V gene is TRBV7-4, the J gene TRBJ2-1, with a possible D match to TRBD2 (5 bases). The read terminates 3 residues before the CDR3 end, so the remaining end is supplied by the germline J gene. Germline lookup yields CDR1 SGHVT and CDR2 SQSDAQ. The CDR3 covers 15 residues.

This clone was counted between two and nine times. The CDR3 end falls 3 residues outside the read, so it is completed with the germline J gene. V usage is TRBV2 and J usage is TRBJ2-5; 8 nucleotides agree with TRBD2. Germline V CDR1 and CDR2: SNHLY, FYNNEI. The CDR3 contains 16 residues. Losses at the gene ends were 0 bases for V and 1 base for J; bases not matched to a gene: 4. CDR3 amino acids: CASSEALTSGQETQYF. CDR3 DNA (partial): TGTGCCAGCAGTGAAGCGCTTACTAGCGGCCAAGAGACC.